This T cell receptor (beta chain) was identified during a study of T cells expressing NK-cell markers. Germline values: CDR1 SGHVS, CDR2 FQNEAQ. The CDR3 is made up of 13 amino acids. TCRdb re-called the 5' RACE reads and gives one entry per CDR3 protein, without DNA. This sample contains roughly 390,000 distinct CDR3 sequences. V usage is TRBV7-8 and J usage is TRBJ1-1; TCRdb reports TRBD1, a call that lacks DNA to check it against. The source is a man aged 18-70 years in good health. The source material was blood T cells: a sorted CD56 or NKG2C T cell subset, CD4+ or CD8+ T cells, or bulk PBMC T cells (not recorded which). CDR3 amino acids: CASSQGGNTEAFF.